The rows below give T cell receptor beta chains drawn from one sample of a study of shared T cell receptors in the human thymus. Repertoires were generated with immunoSEQ multiplex PCR, while TCRdb's copy carries only in-frame clones and drops some. The sample lists approximately 580,000 clones, around 78% seen once, with roughly 0.013% in the top ten. Another study also made use of these data, one on human thymus T cells.

Sequenced: thymocytes. These receptors all come from a boy under three years old with a congenital heart defect. The CDR3 runs from the conserved cysteine through the conserved F or W. A D gene is named only where the DNA matches it firmly. Only some rows state a clone size, as once, few, many or a class for expanded clones.

d_call: NA; clone_size: NA; j_call: TRBJ1-4; v_call: TRBV19; cdr3_aa: CASKPSSEKLFF; cdr3_nt: TGTGCCAGTAAACCCTCCAGTGAAAAACTGTTTTTT
d_call: TRBD1; clone_size: NA; j_call: TRBJ2-3; v_call: TRBV27; cdr3_aa: CAIPTRDRSTDTQYF; cdr3_nt: TGTGCCATCCCAACCCGGGACAGAAGCACAGATACGCAGTATTTT
d_call: NA; clone_size: NA; j_call: TRBJ2-3; v_call: TRBV5-1; cdr3_aa: CASNHFRGSTDTQYF; cdr3_nt: TGCGCCAGCAACCACTTCCGGGGGAGCACAGATACGCAGTATTTT
d_call: NA; clone_size: NA; j_call: TRBJ2-5; v_call: TRBV18; cdr3_aa: CASSLTAGAGETQYF; cdr3_nt: TGTGCCAGCTCACTCACTGCGGGGGCTGGAGAGACCCAGTACTTC
d_call: NA; clone_size: few; j_call: TRBJ2-7; v_call: TRBV10-3; cdr3_aa: CAISVLLSYEQYF; cdr3_nt: TGTGCCATCAGTGTCCTACTATCCTACGAGCAGTACTTC
d_call: TRBD2; clone_size: NA; j_call: TRBJ2-7; v_call: TRBV28; cdr3_aa: CASSTTPSGRISAVDF; cdr3_nt: TGTGCCAGCAGTACCACCCCTAGCGGGAGAATCTCGGCGGTCGACTTC
d_call: NA; clone_size: few; j_call: TRBJ2-4; v_call: TRBV5-4; cdr3_aa: CASSSLGRRGKDIQYF; cdr3_nt: TGTGCCAGCAGCTCTCTTGGGCGGAGGGGAAAAGACATTCAGTACTTC
d_call: TRBD1; clone_size: NA; j_call: TRBJ2-7; v_call: TRBV6-1; cdr3_aa: CASRLDRGSYEQYF; cdr3_nt: TGTGCCAGCAGACTGGACAGGGGGTCCTACGAGCAGTACTTC
d_call: NA; clone_size: NA; j_call: TRBJ1-2; v_call: TRBV28; cdr3_aa: CASILREDGYTF; cdr3_nt: TGTGCCAGCATCCTGAGAGAGGATGGCTACACCTTC
d_call: NA; clone_size: once; j_call: TRBJ2-3; v_call: TRBV15; cdr3_aa: CATSRSPGSATDTQYF; cdr3_nt: TGTGCCACCAGCAGATCCCCGGGTAGCGCCACAGATACGCAGTATTTT
d_call: TRBD2; clone_size: NA; j_call: TRBJ2-2; v_call: TRBV14; cdr3_aa: CASSQAILAGGPNTGELFF; cdr3_nt: TGTGCCAGCAGCCAAGCGATCCTAGCGGGAGGGCCGAACACCGGGGAGCTGTTTTTT
d_call: NA; clone_size: NA; j_call: TRBJ2-7; v_call: TRBV7-7; cdr3_aa: CASSLREGATYEQYF; cdr3_nt: TGTGCTAGCAGCTTACGGGAGGGGGCTACCTACGAGCAGTACTTC
d_call: TRBD2; clone_size: few; j_call: TRBJ2-5; v_call: TRBV9; cdr3_aa: CASSVGRRERERAETQYF; cdr3_nt: TGTGCCAGCAGCGTAGGGCGACGTGAGCGGGAGAGGGCCGAGACCCAGTACTTC
d_call: TRBD2; clone_size: NA; j_call: TRBJ2-1; v_call: TRBV4-3; cdr3_aa: CASSPTRGVSGRANEQFF; cdr3_nt: TGCGCCAGCAGCCCGACGAGGGGGGTTAGCGGGAGGGCGAATGAGCAGTTCTTC
d_call: NA; clone_size: NA; j_call: TRBJ2-2; v_call: TRBV18; cdr3_aa: CASSPRSGTGELFF; cdr3_nt: TGTGCCAGCTCACCACGTTCAGGGACCGGGGAGCTGTTTTTT
d_call: NA; clone_size: NA; j_call: TRBJ2-7; v_call: TRBV7-2; cdr3_aa: CASSLYTGVGDEQYF; cdr3_nt: TGTGCCAGCAGCTTATATACGGGAGTGGGTGACGAGCAGTACTTC
d_call: TRBD2; clone_size: NA; j_call: TRBJ2-1; v_call: TRBV19; cdr3_aa: CASSSWTSENNEQFF; cdr3_nt: TGTGCCAGTAGTTCATGGACTAGCGAAAACAATGAGCAGTTCTTC
d_call: NA; clone_size: NA; j_call: TRBJ1-5; v_call: TRBV10-3; cdr3_aa: CAIRTEDSNQPQHF; cdr3_nt: TGTGCCATCAGAACTGAGGATAGCAATCAGCCCCAGCATTTT
d_call: NA; clone_size: NA; j_call: TRBJ2-1; v_call: TRBV4-1; cdr3_aa: CASSQDRLGTLTYNEQFF; cdr3_nt: TGCGCCAGCAGCCAAGACCGCCTCGGGACTTTGACCTACAATGAGCAGTTCTTC
d_call: NA; clone_size: NA; j_call: TRBJ2-1; v_call: TRBV4-3; cdr3_aa: CASSQDPNSYNEQFF; cdr3_nt: TGCGCCAGCAGCCAAGATCCCAACTCCTACAATGAGCAGTTCTTC
d_call: TRBD2; clone_size: NA; j_call: TRBJ2-3; v_call: TRBV2; cdr3_aa: CAGGGGHTDTQYF; cdr3_nt: TGTGCGGGGGGGGGTGGCCACACAGATACGCAGTATTTT
d_call: TRBD1; clone_size: NA; j_call: TRBJ2-7; v_call: TRBV5-5; cdr3_aa: CASSTTGTVIPEQYF; cdr3_nt: TGTGCCAGCAGCACGACAGGGACGGTAATTCCTGAGCAGTACTTC
d_call: NA; clone_size: NA; j_call: TRBJ2-2; v_call: TRBV15; cdr3_aa: CATSTGANTGELFF; cdr3_nt: TGTGCCACCTCGACAGGAGCGAACACCGGGGAGCTGTTTTTT
d_call: NA; clone_size: NA; j_call: TRBJ2-5; v_call: TRBV5-1; cdr3_aa: CASSFPQDRLPQETQYF; cdr3_nt: TGCGCCAGCAGCTTCCCTCAAGACAGGCTTCCACAAGAGACCCAGTACTTC
d_call: NA; clone_size: few; j_call: TRBJ2-3; v_call: TRBV18; cdr3_aa: CASSPGRTDTQYF; cdr3_nt: TGTGCCAGCTCACCCGGTCGGACAGATACGCAGTATTTT
d_call: TRBD2; clone_size: NA; j_call: TRBJ2-5; v_call: TRBV11-3; cdr3_aa: CASSLGRGEGETQYF; cdr3_nt: TGTGCCAGCAGCTTAGGGCGGGGGGAAGGAGAGACCCAGTACTTC
d_call: NA; clone_size: NA; j_call: TRBJ1-5; v_call: TRBV19; cdr3_aa: CASSRPDSPNQPQHF; cdr3_nt: TGTGCCAGTAGTAGGCCGGACAGCCCCAATCAGCCCCAGCATTTT
d_call: TRBD1; clone_size: NA; j_call: TRBJ1-5; v_call: TRBV19; cdr3_aa: CASSMVRDRGHQPQHF; cdr3_nt: TGTGCCAGTAGTATGGTCCGGGACAGGGGCCATCAGCCCCAGCATTTT
d_call: TRBD1; clone_size: NA; j_call: TRBJ2-7; v_call: TRBV28; cdr3_aa: CASRSDRGPNYEQYF; cdr3_nt: TGTGCCAGCAGGTCGGACAGGGGGCCAAACTACGAGCAGTACTTC
d_call: TRBD2; clone_size: few; j_call: TRBJ2-5; v_call: TRBV29-1; cdr3_aa: CSVEDKDGGAGEKTQYF; cdr3_nt: TGCAGCGTTGAAGATAAAGACGGGGGAGCGGGAGAAAAGACCCAGTACTTC
d_call: NA; clone_size: NA; j_call: TRBJ2-2; v_call: TRBV15; cdr3_aa: CATSRSRGPAAGELFF; cdr3_nt: TGTGCCACCAGCAGATCAAGAGGCCCCGCCGCCGGGGAGCTGTTTTTT
d_call: TRBD1; clone_size: NA; j_call: TRBJ1-2; v_call: TRBV14; cdr3_aa: CASRGTGATNYGYTF; cdr3_nt: TGTGCCAGCAGAGGGACAGGGGCCACTAACTATGGCTACACCTTC
d_call: TRBD2; clone_size: NA; j_call: TRBJ2-5; v_call: TRBV4-3; cdr3_aa: CASSQRTSGRAGQETQYF; cdr3_nt: TGCGCCAGCAGCCAACGGACTAGCGGGAGGGCAGGGCAAGAGACCCAGTACTTC
d_call: NA; clone_size: NA; j_call: TRBJ2-7; v_call: TRBV6-5; cdr3_aa: CASSQGSYEQYF; cdr3_nt: TGTGCCAGCAGCCAGGGCTCCTACGAGCAGTACTTC
d_call: NA; clone_size: NA; j_call: TRBJ1-1; v_call: TRBV7-9; cdr3_aa: CASSLSVTEAFF; cdr3_nt: TGTGCCAGCAGCTTAAGCGTCACTGAAGCTTTCTTT
d_call: NA; clone_size: NA; j_call: TRBJ2-7; v_call: TRBV5-1; cdr3_aa: CASSLTSTAAYEQYF; cdr3_nt: TGCGCCAGCAGCCTTACTTCGACAGCAGCCTACGAGCAGTACTTC
d_call: NA; clone_size: once; j_call: TRBJ1-2; v_call: TRBV6-1; cdr3_aa: CASSDDPPGRAVGYTF; cdr3_nt: TGTGCCAGCAGTGACGACCCCCCCGGCAGGGCGGTTGGCTACACCTTC
d_call: NA; clone_size: NA; j_call: TRBJ1-1; v_call: TRBV7-9; cdr3_aa: CASGHRKLAEAFF; cdr3_nt: TGTGCCAGCGGCCACAGGAAGTTGGCTGAAGCTTTCTTT
d_call: TRBD1; clone_size: NA; j_call: TRBJ1-1; v_call: TRBV4-3; cdr3_aa: CASSQATYRGAHTEAFF; cdr3_nt: TGCGCCAGCAGCCAAGCGACGTACAGGGGGGCGCACACTGAAGCTTTCTTT
d_call: TRBD2; clone_size: NA; j_call: TRBJ2-3; v_call: TRBV18; cdr3_aa: CASSPRRGRRDTQYF; cdr3_nt: TGTGCCAGCTCACCACGACGCGGGAGGAGGGATACGCAGTATTTT
d_call: TRBD2; clone_size: NA; j_call: TRBJ2-3; v_call: TRBV4-1; cdr3_aa: CASSQAWRGSTDTQYF; cdr3_nt: TGCGCCAGCAGCCAAGCGTGGCGGGGGAGCACAGATACGCAGTATTTT